This TCR beta chain was profiled in a study of blood T cell repertoires in COVID-19. V lost 1 base to trimming and J lost 6 bases, with 16 bases between them. The CDR3 is made up of 16 amino acids. From germline, CDR1 is SGHTA and CDR2 FQGNSA. Original processing methods: Nucleated cell counts were estimated from reference gene primer amplification. The method was immunoSEQ multiplex PCR; TCRdb's version includes in-frame clones alone and lacks a portion of them. V and J calls and clone size come straight from that table; D and trimming were deduced from the DNA. The sample holds about 170,000 clones, about 80% seen once.

The TCR originated in a man aged 70-80 years with active or convalescent COVID-19. Input material: peripheral blood. The V and J genes are TRBV7-2 and TRBJ2-1; possibly TRBD1 for D (5 bases). The CDR3 bases are TGTGCCAGCAGCTTAGGTGGAAACAGGCGTGGCAATGAGCAGTTCTTC. Encoded protein: CASSLGGNRRGNEQFF. Based on the CDR3 plus reference TRBV7-2 and TRBJ2-1, the full variable domain is GAGVSQSPSNKVTEKGKDVELRCDPISGHTALYWYRQSLGQGLEFLIYFQGNSAPDKSGLPSDRFSAERTGGSVSTLTIQRTQQEDSAVYLCASSLGGNRRGNEQFFGPGTRLTVL.